This TCR beta chain was recovered during a study of cytomegalovirus exposure and HLA in healthy donors. Study-wide background: Counted in an early data release were 65 million to 100 million unique TCRs from HLA-typed donors.

V lost 5 bases and J 6 bases, leaving 16 bases between the germline ends. This CDR3 comprises 14 residues. Germline V gives CDR1 PRHDT, CDR2 FYEKMQ (reference sequence). Notes on the study in general: A later analysis appeared to link common viral pathogens to several of the most significant clusters. Accounts indicate the classifier identified cytomegalovirus status with strong specificity and sensitivity.

About this clone itself: Its antigen is not identified.

The PCR used 60 Vbeta and 13 Jbeta primers. Here immunoSEQ multiplex PCR was the method, and the copy in TCRdb shows in-frame clones only, minus some. Here the sample table reports about 170,000 clones. This rearrangement joins TRBV13 to TRBJ1-1; D not certain. The sequenced sample consisted of PBMCs. The receptor's source is a woman in her sixties or seventies in good health and CMV-seronegative. The CDR3 region is CASSRYQVNSEAFF. CDR3 nucleotide sequence: TGTGCCAGCAGCCGATACCAGGTAAACTCTGAAGCTTTCTTT.